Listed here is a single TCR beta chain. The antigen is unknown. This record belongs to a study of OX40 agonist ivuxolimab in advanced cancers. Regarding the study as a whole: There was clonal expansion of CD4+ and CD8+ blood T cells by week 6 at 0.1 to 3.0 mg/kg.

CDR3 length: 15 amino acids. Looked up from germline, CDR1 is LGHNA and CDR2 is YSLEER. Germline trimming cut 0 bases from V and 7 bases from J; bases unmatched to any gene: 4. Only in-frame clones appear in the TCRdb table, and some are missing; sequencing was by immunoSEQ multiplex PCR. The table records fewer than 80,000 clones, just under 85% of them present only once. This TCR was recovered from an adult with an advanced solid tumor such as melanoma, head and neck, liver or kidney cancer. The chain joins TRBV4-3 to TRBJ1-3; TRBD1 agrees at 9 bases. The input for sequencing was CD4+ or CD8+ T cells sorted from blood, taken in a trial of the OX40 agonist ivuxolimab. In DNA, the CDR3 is TGCGCCAGCAGCCAAGATGGGACAGGGCTGAACACCATATATTTT. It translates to CASSQDGTGLNTIYF.